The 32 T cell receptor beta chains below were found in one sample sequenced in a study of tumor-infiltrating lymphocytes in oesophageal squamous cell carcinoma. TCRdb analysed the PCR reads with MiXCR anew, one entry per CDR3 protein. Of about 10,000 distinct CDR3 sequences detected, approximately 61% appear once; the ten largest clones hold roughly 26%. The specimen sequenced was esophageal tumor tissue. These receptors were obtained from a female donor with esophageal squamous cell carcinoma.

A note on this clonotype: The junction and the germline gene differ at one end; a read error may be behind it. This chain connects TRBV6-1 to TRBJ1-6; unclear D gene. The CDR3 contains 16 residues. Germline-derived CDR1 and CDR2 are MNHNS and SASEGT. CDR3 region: CASRTTIAGGSYKQYF. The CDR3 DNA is TGTGCCAGCAGGACTACAATAGCGGGAGGATCCTACAAGCAGTACTTT.

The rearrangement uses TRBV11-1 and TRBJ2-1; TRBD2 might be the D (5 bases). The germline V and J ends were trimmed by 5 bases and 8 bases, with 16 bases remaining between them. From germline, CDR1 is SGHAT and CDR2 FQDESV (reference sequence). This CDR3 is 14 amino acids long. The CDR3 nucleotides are TGTGCCAGCAGCGGAGACGGGGTTTTGGATGAGCAGTTCTTC. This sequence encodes CASSGDGVLDEQFF. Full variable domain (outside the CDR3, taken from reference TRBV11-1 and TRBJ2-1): EAEVAQSPRYKITEKSQAVAFWCDPISGHATLYWYRQILGQGPELLVQFQDESVVDDSQLPKDRFSAERLKGVDSTLKIQPAELGDSAMYLCASSGDGVLDEQFFGPGTRLTVL.

The DNA for the CDR3 is TGTGCCATCAGTGAAAGCAGCTCGGCTTTCTTT. Protein sequence: CAISESSSAFF. This sequence joins TRBV10-3 and TRBJ1-1; no reliable D call. V lost 3 bases and J lost 11, with 10 bases in between. The CDR3 loop spans 11 amino acids. Looked up from germline, CDR1 is ENHRY and CDR2 is SYGVKD.

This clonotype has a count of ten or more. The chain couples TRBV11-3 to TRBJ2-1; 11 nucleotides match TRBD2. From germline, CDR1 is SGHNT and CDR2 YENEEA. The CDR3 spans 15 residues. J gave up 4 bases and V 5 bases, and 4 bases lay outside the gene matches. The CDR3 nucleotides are TGTGCCAGCAGCCTGGGGACTAGCGGTTACAATGAGCAGTTCTTC. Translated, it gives CASSLGTSGYNEQFF.

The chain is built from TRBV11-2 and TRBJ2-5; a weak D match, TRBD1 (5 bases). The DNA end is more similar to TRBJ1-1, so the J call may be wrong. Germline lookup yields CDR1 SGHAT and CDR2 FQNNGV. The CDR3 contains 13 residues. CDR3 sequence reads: CASSFKDERGAFF. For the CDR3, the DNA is TGTGCCAGCAGCTTTAAGGACGAAAGGGGAGCTTTCTTT.

The CDR3 loop is CASRWMQSGYTF. The DNA for the CDR3 is TGTGCCAGCAGGTGGATGCAGAGTGGCTACACCTTC. This chain uses TRBV7-2 with TRBJ1-2; no reliable D call. The CDR3 contains 12 residues. Germline V gene lookup returns CDR1 SGHTA and CDR2 FQGNSA. The germline V and J ends were trimmed by 6 bases and 7 bases, with 12 bases remaining between them.

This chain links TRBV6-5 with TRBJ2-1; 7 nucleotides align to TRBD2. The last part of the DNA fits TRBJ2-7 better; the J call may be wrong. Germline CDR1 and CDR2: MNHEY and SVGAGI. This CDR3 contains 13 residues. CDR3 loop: CAISTSVSDTQYF. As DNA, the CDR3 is TGTGCCATCAGCACTAGCGTTTCGGATACGCAGTACTTC.

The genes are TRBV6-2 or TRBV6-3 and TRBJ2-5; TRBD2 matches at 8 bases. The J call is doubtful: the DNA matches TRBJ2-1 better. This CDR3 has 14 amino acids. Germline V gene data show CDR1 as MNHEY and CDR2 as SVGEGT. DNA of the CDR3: TGTGCCAGCAGACCCCTGCGGGAGGTGTATGAGCAGTTCTTC. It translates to CASRPLREVYEQFF.

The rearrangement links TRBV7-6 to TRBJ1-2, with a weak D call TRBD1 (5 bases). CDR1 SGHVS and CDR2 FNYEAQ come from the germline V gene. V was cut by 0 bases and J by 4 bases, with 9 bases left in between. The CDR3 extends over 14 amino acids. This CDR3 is CASSLAQGSYGYTF. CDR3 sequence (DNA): TGTGCCAGCAGCTTAGCTCAGGGTTCCTATGGCTACACCTTC.

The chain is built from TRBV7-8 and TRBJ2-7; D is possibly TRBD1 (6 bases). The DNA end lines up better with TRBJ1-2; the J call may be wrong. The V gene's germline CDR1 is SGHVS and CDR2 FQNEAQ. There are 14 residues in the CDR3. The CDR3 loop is CASSLVGQNYGYTF. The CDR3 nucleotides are TGTGCCAGCAGCTTAGTTGGACAGAACTATGGCTACACCTTC.

CDR3 in DNA: TGTGCCAGCTGCTTCAAGGGGGCAAGAAACGAGCAGTACTTC. Amino acid sequence: CASCFKGARNEQYF. The gene calls are TRBV6-1 and TRBJ2-4; 7 positions match TRBD1. The DNA matches TRBJ2-7 better at its end, which makes the J call doubtful. Germline V gives CDR1 MNHNS, CDR2 SASEGT. The CDR3 loop spans 14 amino acids.

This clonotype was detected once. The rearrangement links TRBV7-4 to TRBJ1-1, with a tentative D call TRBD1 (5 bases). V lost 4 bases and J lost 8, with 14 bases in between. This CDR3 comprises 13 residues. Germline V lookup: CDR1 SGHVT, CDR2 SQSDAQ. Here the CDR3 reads CASSSGGIAEAFF. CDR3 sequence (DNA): TGTGCCAGCAGCTCGGGGGGGATCGCGGAAGCTTTCTTT.

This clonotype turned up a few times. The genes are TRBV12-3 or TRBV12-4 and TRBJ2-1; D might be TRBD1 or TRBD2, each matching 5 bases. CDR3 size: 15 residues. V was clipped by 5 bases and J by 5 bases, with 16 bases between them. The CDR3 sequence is CASSATSGGHNEQFF. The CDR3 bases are TGTGCCAGCAGTGCCACTAGTGGGGGACACAATGAGCAGTTCTTC.

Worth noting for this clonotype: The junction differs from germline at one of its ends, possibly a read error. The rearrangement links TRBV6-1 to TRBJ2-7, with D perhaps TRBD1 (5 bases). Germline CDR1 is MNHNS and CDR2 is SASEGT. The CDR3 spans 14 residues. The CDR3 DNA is TGTGCCAGCAGGTACCGACAGCCGAACACTGAAGCTTTCTTC. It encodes CASRYRQPNTEAFF.

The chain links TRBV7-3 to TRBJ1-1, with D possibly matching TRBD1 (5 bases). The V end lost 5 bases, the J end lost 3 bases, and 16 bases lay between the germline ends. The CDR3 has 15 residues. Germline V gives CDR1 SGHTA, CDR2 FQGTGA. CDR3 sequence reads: CASSASGTDDTEAFF. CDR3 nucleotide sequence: TGTGCCAGCAGCGCTAGCGGGACTGACGACACTGAAGCTTTCTTT.

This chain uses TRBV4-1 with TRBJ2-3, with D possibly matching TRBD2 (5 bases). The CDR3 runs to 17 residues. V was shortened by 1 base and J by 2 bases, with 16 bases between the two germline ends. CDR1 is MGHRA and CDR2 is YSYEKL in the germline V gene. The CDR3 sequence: CASSQGWRVRVTDTQYF. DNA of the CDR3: TGCGCCAGCAGCCAAGGTTGGCGAGTGAGGGTCACAGATACGCAGTATTTT.

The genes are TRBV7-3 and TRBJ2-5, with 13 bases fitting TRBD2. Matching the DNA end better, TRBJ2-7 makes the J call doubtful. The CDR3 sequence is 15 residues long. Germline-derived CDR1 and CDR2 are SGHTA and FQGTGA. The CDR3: CASSPGTSGISEQYF. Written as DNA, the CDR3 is TGTGCCAGCAGCCCAGGGACTAGCGGGATTTCCGAGCAGTACTTC.

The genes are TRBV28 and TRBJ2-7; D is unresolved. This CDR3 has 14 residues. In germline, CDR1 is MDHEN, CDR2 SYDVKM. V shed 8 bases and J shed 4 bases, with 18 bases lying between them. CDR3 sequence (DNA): TGTGCCAGCTCCACCCCCGGCAGTTGGTACGAGCAGTACTTC. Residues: CASSTPGSWYEQYF.

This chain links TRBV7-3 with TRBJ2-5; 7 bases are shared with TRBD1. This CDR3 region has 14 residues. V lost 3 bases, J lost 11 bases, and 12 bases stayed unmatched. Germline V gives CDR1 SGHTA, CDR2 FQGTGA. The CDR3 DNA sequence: TGTGCCAGCAGCTTCTCGACAGGGATGAATGAGCAGTACTTC. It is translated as CASSFSTGMNEQYF.

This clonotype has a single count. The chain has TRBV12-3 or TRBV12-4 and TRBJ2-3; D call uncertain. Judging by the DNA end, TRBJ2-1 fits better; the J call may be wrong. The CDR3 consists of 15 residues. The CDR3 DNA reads TGTGCCAGCAGGTCCTCCCCTAGCTCCTACAATGAGCAGTTCTTC. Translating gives CASRSSPSSYNEQFF.

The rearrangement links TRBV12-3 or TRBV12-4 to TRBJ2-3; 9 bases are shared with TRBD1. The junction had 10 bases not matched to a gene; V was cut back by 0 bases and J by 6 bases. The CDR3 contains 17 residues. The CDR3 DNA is TGTGCCAGCAGTTTAGCTGGGACAGGGTATTCCGGGGATACGCAGTATTTT. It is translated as CASSLAGTGYSGDTQYF.

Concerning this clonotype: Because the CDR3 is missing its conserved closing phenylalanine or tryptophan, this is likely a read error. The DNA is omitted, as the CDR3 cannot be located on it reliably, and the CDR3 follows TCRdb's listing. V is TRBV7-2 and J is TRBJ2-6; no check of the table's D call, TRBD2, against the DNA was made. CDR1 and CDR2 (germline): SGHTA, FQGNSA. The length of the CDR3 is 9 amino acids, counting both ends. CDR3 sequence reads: CASSLRALG.

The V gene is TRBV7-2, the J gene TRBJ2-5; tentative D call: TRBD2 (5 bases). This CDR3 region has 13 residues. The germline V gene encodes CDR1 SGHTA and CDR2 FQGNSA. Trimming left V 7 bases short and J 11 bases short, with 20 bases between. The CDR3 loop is CASTFYRAREQYF. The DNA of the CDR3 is TGTGCCAGCACCTTCTATCGGGCAAGGGAGCAGTACTTC.

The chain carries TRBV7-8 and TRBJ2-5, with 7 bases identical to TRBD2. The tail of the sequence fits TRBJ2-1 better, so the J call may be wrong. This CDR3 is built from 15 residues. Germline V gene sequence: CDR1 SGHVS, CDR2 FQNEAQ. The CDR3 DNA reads TGTGCCAGCAGCTTAGTCGGGACTAACTACAATGAGCAGTTCTTC. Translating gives CASSLVGTNYNEQFF.

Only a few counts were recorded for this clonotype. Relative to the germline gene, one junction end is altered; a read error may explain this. CDR3 in amino acids: CASSLGPRLFF. The DNA of the CDR3 is TGTGCCAGCAGCTTAGGACCTCGGCTGTTCTTC. V usage is TRBV7-6 and J usage is TRBJ2-5; D is uncertain. Per germline, CDR1 SGHVS and CDR2 FNYEAQ. This CDR3 region has 11 residues.

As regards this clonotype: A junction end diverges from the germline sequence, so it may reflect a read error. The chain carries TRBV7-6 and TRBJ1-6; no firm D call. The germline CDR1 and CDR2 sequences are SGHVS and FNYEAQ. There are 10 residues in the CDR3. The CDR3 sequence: CASRFPAQYF. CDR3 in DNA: TGTGCCAGCCGATTCCCCGCCCAGTACTTT.

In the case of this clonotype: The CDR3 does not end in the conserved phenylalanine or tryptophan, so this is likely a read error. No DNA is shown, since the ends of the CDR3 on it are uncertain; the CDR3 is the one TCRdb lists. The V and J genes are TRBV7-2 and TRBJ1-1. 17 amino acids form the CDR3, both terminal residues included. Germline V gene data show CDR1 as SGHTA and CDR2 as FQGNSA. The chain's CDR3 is CASSTRLAGFWSSSSVR.

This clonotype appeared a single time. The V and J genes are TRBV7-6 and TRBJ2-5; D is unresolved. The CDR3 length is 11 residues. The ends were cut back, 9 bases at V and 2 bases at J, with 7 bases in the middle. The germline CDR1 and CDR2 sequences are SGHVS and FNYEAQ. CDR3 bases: TGTGCCAGTCAGGCTCAAGAGACCCAGTACTTC. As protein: CASQAQETQYF.

CDR3 region: CASSLSYTANEQFF. In nucleotides, the CDR3 is TGTGCCAGCAGCTTATCGTACACTGCCAATGAGCAGTTCTTC. The chain employs TRBV7-2 and TRBJ2-1; D ambiguous. V was pared by 2 bases and J by 6 bases, with 11 bases between. This CDR3 is built from 14 residues. Germline V gene sequence: CDR1 SGHTA, CDR2 FQGNSA.

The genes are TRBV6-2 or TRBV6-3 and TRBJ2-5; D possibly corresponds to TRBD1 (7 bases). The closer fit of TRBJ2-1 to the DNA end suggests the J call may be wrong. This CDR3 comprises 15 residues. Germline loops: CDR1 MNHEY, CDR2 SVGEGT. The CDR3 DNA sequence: TGTGCCAGCAGTTACGACGGAGGGGGCGGGAATGAGCAGTTCTTC. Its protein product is CASSYDGGGGNEQFF.

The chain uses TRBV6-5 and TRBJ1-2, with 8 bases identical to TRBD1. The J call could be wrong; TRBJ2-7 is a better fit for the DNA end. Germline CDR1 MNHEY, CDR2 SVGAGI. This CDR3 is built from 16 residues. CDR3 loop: CASSYGPGGERYEQYF. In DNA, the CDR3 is TGTGCCAGCAGTTACGGTCCAGGGGGCGAAAGGTACGAGCAGTACTTC.

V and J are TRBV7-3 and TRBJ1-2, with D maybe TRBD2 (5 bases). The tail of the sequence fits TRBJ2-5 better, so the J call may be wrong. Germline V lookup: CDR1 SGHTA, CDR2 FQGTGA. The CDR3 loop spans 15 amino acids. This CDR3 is CASSLAGLLGETQYF. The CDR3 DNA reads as TGTGCCAGCAGCTTAGCGGGCCTTCTTGGAGAGACCCAGTACTTC.